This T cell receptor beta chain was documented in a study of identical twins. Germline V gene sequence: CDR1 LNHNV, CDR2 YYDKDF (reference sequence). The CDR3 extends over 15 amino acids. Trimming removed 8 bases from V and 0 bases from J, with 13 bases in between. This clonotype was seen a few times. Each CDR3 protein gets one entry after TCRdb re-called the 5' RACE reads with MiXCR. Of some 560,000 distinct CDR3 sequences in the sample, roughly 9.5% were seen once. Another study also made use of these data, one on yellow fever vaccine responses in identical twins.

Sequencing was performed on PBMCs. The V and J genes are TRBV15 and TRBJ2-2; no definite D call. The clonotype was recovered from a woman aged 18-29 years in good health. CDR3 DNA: TGTGCCACCCGGAAGGGTCGTTCGAACACCGGGGAGCTGTTTTTT. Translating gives CATRKGRSNTGELFF.